The 30 T cell receptor beta chains given below trace back to one sample, sequenced in a study of blood T cell repertoires in COVID-19. Sequenced by immunoSEQ multiplex PCR; TCRdb stores in-frame clones only, minus some. The sample yields 35,000 to 40,000 clones, 75% to 90% seen once. Material: peripheral blood. Every receptor here comes from a man between 65 and 79 years old with acute or convalescent COVID-19.

V is TRBV19 and J is TRBJ2-2; 8 bases are a match to TRBD1. The CDR3 length is 14 residues. Germline V CDR1 and CDR2: LNHDA, SQIVND (reference sequence). The V and J ends lost 4 bases and 6 bases, in that order; junction bases with no gene match: 4. CDR3 DNA: TGTGCCAGTAGTAAACAGGGGGAGTCCGGGGAGCTGTTTTTT. This codes for CASSKQGESGELFF.

CDR3: CASSSAGQGDEQYF. CDR3 sequence (DNA): TGTGCCAGCAGTTCCGCGGGACAGGGTGACGAGCAGTACTTC. The chain combines TRBV6-5 with TRBJ2-7, with 9 bases identical to TRBD1. The length of the CDR3 is 14 residues. Germline V CDR1 and CDR2: MNHEY, SVGAGI. With 4 bases clipped from V and 5 bases from J, the junction kept 6 bases outside the gene matches.

This chain links TRBV25-1 with TRBJ2-3, with D possibly matching TRBD2 (6 bases). Germline loops: CDR1 MGHDK, CDR2 SYGVNS. Trimming cost V 2 bases and J 3 bases, with 12 bases left between them. There are 15 residues in the CDR3. The CDR3 reads CASSEGAGRTDTQYF. The CDR3 DNA sequence: TGTGCCAGCAGTGAAGGTGCAGGGAGGACAGATACGCAGTATTTT.

The rearrangement uses TRBV4-3 and TRBJ2-7; D uncertain. This CDR3 comprises 13 residues. Germline CDR1 and CDR2: LGHNA and YSLEER. The V gene lost 4 bases and the J gene lost 3 bases, with 10 bases spanning the gap. CDR3 coding DNA: TGCGCCAGCAGCCCGGGTCTTCACTACGAGCAGTACTTC. Translated, it gives CASSPGLHYEQYF.

The chain has TRBV9 and TRBJ1-2; D ambiguous. The V end lost 0 bases, the J end lost 4 bases, and 19 bases lay between the germline ends. Germline V CDR1 and CDR2: SGDLS, YYNGEE. CDR3 length: 17 amino acids. The CDR3 region is CASSVDSMYSGIYGYTF. CDR3 DNA sequence: TGTGCCAGCAGCGTAGACAGTATGTACAGCGGAATCTATGGCTACACCTTC.

This sequence joins TRBV12-3 or TRBV12-4 and TRBJ2-2, with D possibly matching TRBD1 (6 bases). With 6 bases removed from V and 6 bases from J, the gap between germline ends came to 11 bases. There are 13 residues in the CDR3. This CDR3 is CASSLRGPGELFF. The CDR3 DNA follows: TGTGCCAGCAGCCTCAGGGGCCCCGGGGAGCTGTTTTTT.

This rearrangement joins TRBV20-1 to TRBJ1-2; D ambiguous. Germline V CDR1 and CDR2: DFQATT, SNEGSKA (reference sequence). This CDR3 spans 14 amino acids. Trimming shortened V by 3 bases and J by 2 bases, and 13 bases separated the two germline ends. The CDR3 loop reads CSASAGGRNYGYTF. The DNA for the CDR3 is TGCAGTGCTAGTGCCGGCGGGAGAAACTATGGCTACACCTTC.

The CDR3: CASSPQLASYEQYF. CDR3 in DNA: TGTGCCAGCAGCCCACAGCTAGCGTCCTACGAGCAGTACTTC. V usage is TRBV9 and J usage is TRBJ2-7, with a tentative D call TRBD2 (6 bases). Germline CDR1 reads SGDLS; CDR2 reads YYNGEE. The CDR3 has 14 residues. The germline V and J ends were trimmed by 4 bases and 1 base, with 12 bases remaining between them.

The chain uses TRBV7-2 and TRBJ1-4, with D possibly being TRBD1 (6 bases). CDR1 is SGHTA, CDR2 FQGNSA, per germline. The V end was cut by 5 bases, the J end by 6 bases, with 13 bases between. The CDR3 sequence is 14 residues long. The CDR3 DNA follows: TGTGCCAGCAGCCTATACAGGGCAGATGAAAAACTGTTTTTT. Encoded protein: CASSLYRADEKLFF.

V gene TRBV7-8 combines with J gene TRBJ2-3, with D possibly TRBD2 on 6 matching bases. Between the trimmed V and J ends, which lost 4 bases and 6 bases, there was a span of 14 bases. This CDR3 spans 14 amino acids. CDR1 and CDR2 (germline): SGHVS, FQNEAQ. CDR3 sequence reads: CASSSRAAGDTQYF. CDR3 in DNA: TGTGCCAGCAGCTCTCGGGCGGCGGGGGATACGCAGTATTTT.

This chain links TRBV6-6 with TRBJ1-2; 7 nucleotides align to TRBD1. The CDR3 has 12 residues. Germline V lookup: CDR1 MNHNY, CDR2 SVGAGI (reference sequence). The J segment lost 10 bases and the V segment lost 5 bases, leaving 7 bases of the junction unmatched. The CDR3 loop is CASSTDRVLYTF. The CDR3 DNA is TGTGCCAGCAGTACAGACAGGGTTCTCTACACCTTC.

Concerning this clone itself: The junction departs from germline at one end; a sequencing error may be responsible. The V and J genes are TRBV5-6 and TRBJ2-3; 7 bases are shared with TRBD1. Germline values: CDR1 SGHDT, CDR2 YYEEEE. The CDR3 runs to 13 residues. CDR3 bases: TGTGCCAGCAGCTTGGAGGGGACAGTTACGCAGTATTTT. This gives the protein CASSLEGTVTQYF.

The rearrangement links TRBV7-3 to TRBJ2-3; TRBD1 aligns across 10 bases. The J segment lost 3 bases and the V segment lost 6 bases, leaving 6 bases of the junction unmatched. CDR1 and CDR2 (germline): SGHTA, FQGTGA. This CDR3 comprises 15 residues. The CDR3 bases are TGTGCCAGCAGTTCGGGGGGACAGGGGACAGATACGCAGTATTTT. Amino acids: CASSSGGQGTDTQYF.

This clone has only a few counts. The genes are TRBV4-1 and TRBJ2-7; D is ambiguous. Germline CDR1 MGHRA, CDR2 YSYEKL. V shed 1 base and J shed 0 bases, with 7 bases lying between them. The CDR3 loop spans 14 amino acids. CDR3 sequence reads: CASSQVGTSYEQYF. CDR3 sequence (DNA): TGCGCCAGCAGCCAAGTGGGCACCTCCTACGAGCAGTACTTC.

The genes are TRBV3-1 (or the pseudogene TRBV3-2) and TRBJ2-2, with 9 bases fitting TRBD1. After removal of 6 bases from V and 7 bases from J, the junction contained 12 bases not matched to a gene. CDR1 LGHDT and CDR2 YNNKEL come from the germline V gene (reference sequence). The CDR3 is 16 amino acids. The CDR3 loop is CASRSTGGPPSGELFF. CDR3 in DNA: TGTGCCAGCAGGTCTACAGGGGGCCCGCCGAGCGGGGAGCTGTTTTTT.

Comment on this clone: The junction and the germline gene differ at one end; a read error may be behind it. The chain links TRBV11-3 to TRBJ1-6, with 9 nucleotides matching TRBD1. The CDR3 totals 11 residues. The germline CDR1 and CDR2 sequences are SGHNT and YENEEA. CDR3: CASSPRTGEGF. CDR3 coding DNA: TGTGCCAGCAGCCCGAGGACAGGGGAGGGATTT.

V gene TRBV6-5 combines with J gene TRBJ1-2; D is undetermined. CDR3 length: 14 residues. Germline values: CDR1 MNHEY, CDR2 SVGAGI. The ends were cut back, 7 bases at V and 0 bases at J, with 12 bases in the middle. DNA of the CDR3: TGTGCCAGCATCGATAGACTTTCTAACTATGGCTACACCTTC. Amino acids: CASIDRLSNYGYTF.

This clone was found once. The V and J genes are TRBV7-3 and TRBJ2-1, with TRBD2 matching 9 bases. Losses at the gene ends were 2 bases for V and 7 bases for J; bases not matched to a gene: 9. The CDR3 loop spans 16 amino acids. The germline gives CDR1 SGHTA, CDR2 FQGTGA. In DNA form, the CDR3 reads TGTGCCAGCAGCTTAGGCGGCCTAGCGGGATGGAATGAGCAGTTCTTC. This codes for CASSLGGLAGWNEQFF.

This sequence joins TRBV9 and TRBJ2-5, with TRBD1 matching 7 bases. Germline trimming cut 0 bases from V and 5 bases from J; bases unmatched to any gene: 4. The CDR3 loop spans 14 amino acids. Germline V gene lookup returns CDR1 SGDLS and CDR2 YYNGEE. CDR3 nucleotide sequence: TGTGCCAGCAGCGTAGGGCTGGACAGGGAGACCCAGTACTTC. This encodes CASSVGLDRETQYF.

The V gene is TRBV27, the J gene TRBJ2-5; D may be TRBD2 (6 bases). V lost 6 bases and J lost 2, with 10 bases in between. The CDR3 consists of 13 residues. Per germline, CDR1 MNHEY and CDR2 SMNVEV (reference sequence). CDR3 protein: CASSRREQETQYF. Written as DNA, the CDR3 is TGTGCCAGCAGCCGACGGGAGCAAGAGACCCAGTACTTC.

V is TRBV19 and J is TRBJ2-7; possible D gene TRBD1, 5 bases. CDR3 length equals 14 residues. Looked up from germline, CDR1 is LNHDA and CDR2 is SQIVND (reference sequence). V shed 5 bases and J shed 1 base, with 12 bases lying between them. In DNA, the CDR3 is TGTGCCAGTAGTTGGGGCAGGCCATCCTACGAGCAGTACTTC. Translating gives CASSWGRPSYEQYF.

The chain couples TRBV3-1 (or the pseudogene TRBV3-2) to TRBJ2-3, with 9 bases that match TRBD2. V lost 3 bases to trimming and J lost 2 bases; unmatched junction nucleotides: 12. This CDR3 is 18 amino acids long. Germline CDR1 LGHDT, CDR2 YNNKEL (reference sequence). This CDR3 is CASSQATGLAGLTDTQYF. The CDR3 DNA sequence: TGTGCCAGCAGCCAGGCAACCGGGCTAGCGGGACTCACAGATACGCAGTATTTT.

V is TRBV7-6 and J is TRBJ1-6; 7 positions agree with TRBD1. The germline gives CDR1 SGHVS, CDR2 FNYEAQ. V lost 5 bases to trimming and J lost 4 bases; unmatched junction nucleotides: 2. The CDR3 extends over 14 amino acids. DNA of the CDR3: TGTGCCAGCAGCCGACAGGGTTATAATTCACCCCTCCACTTT. Translated: CASSRQGYNSPLHF.

V gene TRBV6-5 combines with J gene TRBJ1-1; possibly TRBD1 for D (5 bases). Trimming removed 6 bases from V and 4 bases from J, with 9 bases in between. The CDR3 totals 12 residues. Per germline, CDR1 MNHEY and CDR2 SVGAGI. The CDR3 DNA reads as TGTGCCAGCAGCAGGGAGGGCACTGAAGCTTTCTTT. Its translation is CASSREGTEAFF.

This clone is deemed medium-sized. This clone may be a read error of a much larger clone one base away. The same CDR3 arises from other DNA sequences in this sample as well. The chain links TRBV9 to TRBJ2-5; 9 bases match TRBD2. This CDR3 is built from 15 residues. Germline V gene lookup returns CDR1 SGDLS and CDR2 YYNGEE. CDR3 nucleotide sequence: TGCGCCCGCAGCGGCGGGGGGGGGCCCCAAGAGACCCAGTACTTC. This gives the protein CARSGGGGPQETQYF.

The CDR3 reads CASRGGGGREKLFF. Here the CDR3 DNA reads TGTGCCAGCAGAGGAGGGGGGGGGAGAGAAAAACTGTTTTTT. The chain couples TRBV6-5 to TRBJ1-4, with D perhaps matching TRBD1 (6 bases). The V gene lost 6 bases and the J gene lost 8 bases, with 16 bases spanning the gap. Germline V lookup: CDR1 MNHEY, CDR2 SVGAGI. The CDR3 is 14 amino acids.

J is TRBJ2-7 and V is TRBV5-6; 8 nucleotides match TRBD2. CDR1 is SGHDT, CDR2 YYEEEE, per germline. V dropped 4 bases and J dropped 2; count of bases not matched to a gene: 8. This CDR3 has 15 amino acids. Here the CDR3 reads CASSLPTSVTYEQYF. The DNA of the CDR3 is TGTGCCAGCAGCCTACCGACTAGCGTCACCTACGAGCAGTACTTC.

This sequence joins TRBV10-3 and TRBJ2-7; D is undetermined. V was clipped by 6 bases and J by 7 bases, with 13 bases between them. Germline CDR1 is ENHRY and CDR2 is SYGVKD. This CDR3 region has 12 residues. CDR3 residues: CAISDPPGEQYF. The CDR3 DNA sequence: TGTGCCATCAGCGACCCCCCCGGGGAGCAGTACTTC.

The chain carries TRBV3-1 (or the pseudogene TRBV3-2) and TRBJ1-5, with D possibly matching TRBD1 (5 bases). Germline V lookup: CDR1 LGHDT, CDR2 YNNKEL (reference sequence). V was shortened by 5 bases and J by 5 bases, with 10 bases between the two germline ends. The CDR3 has 13 amino acids. CDR3 region: CASSSSRDQPQHF. CDR3 sequence (DNA): TGTGCCAGCAGCTCGTCCAGGGATCAGCCCCAGCATTTT.

This clone appeared a single time. The chain joins TRBV24-1 to TRBJ1-2; D is unresolved. The CDR3 has 17 residues. V was shortened by 5 bases and J by 4 bases, with 22 bases between the two germline ends. CDR1 and CDR2 (germline): KGHDR, SFDVKD. Written as DNA, the CDR3 is TGTGCCACCAGTGGTGGTAACGTGCTGAGTGCGGGCTATGGCTACACCTTC. Amino acids: CATSGGNVLSAGYGYTF.